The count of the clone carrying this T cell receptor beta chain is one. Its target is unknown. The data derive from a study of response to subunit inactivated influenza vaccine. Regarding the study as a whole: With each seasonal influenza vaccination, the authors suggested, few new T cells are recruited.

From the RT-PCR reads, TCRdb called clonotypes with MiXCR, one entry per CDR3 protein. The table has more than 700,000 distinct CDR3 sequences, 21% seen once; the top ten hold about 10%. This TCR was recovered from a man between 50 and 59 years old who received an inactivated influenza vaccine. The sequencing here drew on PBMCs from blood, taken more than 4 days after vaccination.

CDR3 coding DNA: TGTGCCAGCAGCTTAGATCAACAGGGGAGTTACTATGGCTACACCTTC. Its translation: CASSLDQQGSYYGYTF. The chain links TRBV11-2 to TRBJ1-2; 7 bases align to TRBD1. This CDR3 region has 16 residues. The ends lost 0 bases at V and 3 bases at J; junction bases unmatched: 7. CDR1 is SGHAT, CDR2 FQNNGV, per germline.